One and the same sample provided the 19 T cell receptor beta chains below, sequenced in a study of cytomegalovirus exposure and HLA in healthy donors. PCR amplification relied on 60 Vbeta primers (plus 13 Jbeta primers). Sequencing used immunoSEQ multiplex PCR; TCRdb keeps in-frame clones, though not all of them. Among under 200,000 clones listed, over 75% were seen once. Specimen: PBMCs. Receptors originate from a human donor in good health.

This chain joins TRBV4-3 and TRBJ2-3; 11 bases are shared with TRBD2. The CDR3 is made up of 18 amino acids. Germline V gene data show CDR1 as LGHNA and CDR2 as YSLEER. The V gene end was trimmed by 1 base and the J gene end by 8 bases; junction bases not matched to a gene: 14. Written as DNA, the CDR3 is TGCGCCAGCAGCCAAGCCCCCGCGACTAGCGGGGTAAGGGGTACGCAGTATTTT. Translating it yields CASSQAPATSGVRGTQYF.

The sample holds one count of this clone. The chain carries TRBV29-1 and TRBJ2-5, with TRBD1 as a possible D gene (6 bases). The germline CDR1 and CDR2 sequences are SQVTM and ANQGSEA. CDR3 size: 14 residues. Trimming removed 5 bases from V and 2 bases from J, with 15 bases in between. DNA of the CDR3: TGCAGCGTTCGCTACGTCGACAGGCAAGAGACCCAGTACTTC. This translates into CSVRYVDRQETQYF. Supplemented by reference TRBV29-1 and TRBJ2-5, the full variable domain reads SAVISQKPSRDICQRGTSLTIQCQVDSQVTMMFWYRQQPGQSLTLIATANQGSEATYESGFVIDKFPISRPNLTFSTLTVSNMSPEDSSIYLCSVRYVDRQETQYFGPGTRLLVL.

This clone appeared a single time. This rearrangement joins TRBV6-6 to TRBJ2-7; maybe TRBD2 (5 bases). Germline V lookup: CDR1 MNHNY, CDR2 SVGAGI (reference sequence). This CDR3 comprises 15 residues. The V end lost 5 bases, the J end lost 5 bases, and 19 bases lay between the germline ends. The CDR3 DNA follows: TGTGCCAGCAGTGACCGGGGAGTGTCCCAGGACGAGCAGTACTTC. Its translation: CASSDRGVSQDEQYF.

Only one count was recorded for this clone. CDR3 in amino acids: CASSLAPSDRGDLFF. CDR3 nucleotides: TGTGCCAGCAGCTTAGCACCCTCGGACAGGGGAGATTTGTTCTTC. The chain uses TRBV7-9 and TRBJ2-1, with TRBD1 matching over 9 bases. The J segment lost 15 bases and the V segment lost 0 bases, leaving 12 bases of the junction unmatched. The germline CDR1 and CDR2 sequences are SEHNR and FQNEAQ (reference sequence). The CDR3 sequence is 15 residues long.

This chain connects TRBV25-1 to TRBJ2-3; 13 bases are shared with TRBD2. This CDR3 comprises 15 residues. With V trimmed by 4 bases and J by 6 bases, 4 bases remained unmatched. CDR1 MGHDK and CDR2 SYGVNS come from the germline V gene. The CDR3 region is CASSATSGGADTQYF. Written as DNA, the CDR3 is TGTGCCAGCAGTGCTACTAGCGGGGGGGCCGATACGCAGTATTTT.

CDR3 sequence: CASSDGGLNTGELFF. CDR3 bases: TGCGCCAGCAGCGACGGGGGTCTGAACACCGGGGAGCTGTTTTTT. The V gene is TRBV5-1, the J gene TRBJ2-2; the D gene is possibly TRBD2 (6 bases). CDR1 is SGHRS, CDR2 YFSETQ, per germline. The CDR3 extends over 15 amino acids. Between the trimmed V and J ends, which lost 4 bases and 1 base, there was a span of 11 bases.

The V gene is TRBV5-1, the J gene TRBJ2-2, with 7 bases identical to TRBD1. The CDR3 has 15 amino acids. CDR1 and CDR2 from the germline V gene are SGHRS and YFSETQ. The V segment lost 4 bases and the J segment 0 bases; nucleotides outside the gene matches: 3. The CDR3 spells CASSPGQTNTGELFF. Here the CDR3 DNA reads TGCGCCAGCAGCCCGGGACAGACGAACACCGGGGAGCTGTTTTTT.

The chain joins TRBV18 to TRBJ1-2; D may be TRBD1 (6 bases). Germline CDR1 KGHSH, CDR2 LQKENI. The CDR3 consists of 13 residues. Trimming took 8 bases from V and 6 from J, leaving 16 bases between them. CDR3 nucleotides: TGTGCCAGCCACCCACAGGGTGCGAATGGCTACACCTTC. Residues: CASHPQGANGYTF.

V gene TRBV5-1 combines with J gene TRBJ1-2; D unresolved. Per germline, CDR1 SGHRS and CDR2 YFSETQ. V was cut by 2 bases and J by 8 bases, with 19 bases left in between. This CDR3 has 15 amino acids. The chain's CDR3 is CASSLLLGVERGYTF. The CDR3 bases are TGCGCCAGCAGCTTACTGTTGGGCGTTGAGAGAGGCTACACCTTC.

The chain has TRBV7-3 and TRBJ1-6; possible D gene TRBD1, 6 bases. Trimming took 5 bases from V and 9 from J, leaving 14 bases between them. The CDR3 sequence is 14 residues long. The V gene's germline CDR1 is SGHTA and CDR2 FQGTGA. The CDR3 loop is CASSITGFSSPLHF. The CDR3 DNA sequence: TGTGCCAGCAGCATTACAGGGTTTAGTTCACCCCTCCACTTT.

This clone was seen just once. This sequence joins TRBV2 and TRBJ1-4; D gene unclear. CDR1 SNHLY and CDR2 FYNNEI come from the germline V gene. This CDR3 is built from 14 residues. Trimming shortened V by 7 bases and J by 8 bases, and 17 bases separated the two germline ends. CDR3 residues: CASKGPGRNEKLFF. The CDR3 DNA reads TGTGCCAGCAAAGGACCCGGGAGAAACGAAAAACTGTTTTTT.

With respect to this clone: This sample includes further DNA sequences coding for the same CDR3. This chain joins TRBV5-6 and TRBJ1-6; D perhaps matches TRBD1 (5 bases). Deletions cut 3 bases from V and 5 bases from J, with 21 bases between. CDR1 and CDR2 (germline): SGHDT, YYEEEE. The CDR3 spans 18 residues. CDR3 in amino acids: CASSYKTTTGENNSPLHF. The DNA of the CDR3 is TGTGCCAGCAGCTATAAAACGACGACGGGGGAAAATAATTCACCCCTCCACTTT.

The chain recombines TRBV9 with TRBJ2-1, with 9 bases that match TRBD2. Looked up from germline, CDR1 is SGDLS and CDR2 is YYNGEE. This CDR3 has 16 amino acids. Germline trimming cut 0 bases from V and 3 bases from J; bases unmatched to any gene: 4. DNA of the CDR3: TGTGCCAGCAGCGTAGGGGCGGGGGGGCACTACAATGAGCAGTTCTTC. Its protein product is CASSVGAGGHYNEQFF.

The chain is built from TRBV19 and TRBJ2-3, with D perhaps matching TRBD2 (6 bases). From germline, CDR1 is LNHDA and CDR2 SQIVND (reference sequence). This CDR3 region has 13 residues. V gave up 2 bases and J gave up 7 bases, with 10 bases separating them. In DNA form, the CDR3 reads TGTGCCAGTAGTATAACTAGCCAATATACGCAGTATTTT. It specifies CASSITSQYTQYF.

The chain carries TRBV7-8 and TRBJ2-7; 7 positions match TRBD1. With 6 bases clipped from V and 3 bases from J, the junction kept 11 bases outside the gene matches. Germline-derived CDR1 and CDR2 are SGHVS and FQNEAQ. The CDR3 runs to 15 residues. The CDR3 DNA sequence: TGTGCCAGCAGTCCATTAGGGGGCAGTATCTACGAGCAGTACTTC. It translates to CASSPLGGSIYEQYF.

The chain combines TRBV11-2 with TRBJ1-5; D possibly corresponds to TRBD1 (5 bases). Per germline, CDR1 SGHAT and CDR2 FQNNGV. The CDR3 sequence is 13 residues long. Trimming stripped 5 bases from V and 5 bases from J, with 10 bases between. The CDR3 sequence is CASSKIGDQPQHF. CDR3 DNA: TGTGCCAGCAGCAAAATAGGGGATCAGCCCCAGCATTTT.

The chain is built from TRBV28 and TRBJ1-1, with D unresolved. V was pared by 8 bases and J by 0 bases, with 10 bases between. Germline CDR1 reads MDHEN; CDR2 reads SYDVKM. The CDR3 consists of 13 residues. DNA for the CDR3: TGTGCCAGCTGGAGGGAGATGAACACTGAAGCTTTCTTT. The encoded protein is CASWREMNTEAFF.

This clone has just a few counts. This sequence joins TRBV5-1 and TRBJ2-5, with 9 bases fitting TRBD2. CDR1 and CDR2 (germline): SGHRS, YFSETQ. V was clipped by 0 bases and J by 1 base; unmatched bases: 4. This CDR3 spans 16 amino acids. The DNA for the CDR3 is TGCGCCAGCAGCTTGGTGTTAGCGGGGGCCCAAGAGACCCAGTACTTC. This sequence encodes CASSLVLAGAQETQYF.

This chain uses TRBV6-1 with TRBJ1-1, with unresolved D. The length of the CDR3 is 13 residues. CDR1 is MNHNS, CDR2 SASEGT, per germline. V was cut by 4 bases and J by 1 base, with 7 bases left in between. This CDR3 is CASSVRQNTEAFF. The CDR3 coding sequence is TGTGCCAGCAGTGTCCGACAGAACACTGAAGCTTTCTTT.